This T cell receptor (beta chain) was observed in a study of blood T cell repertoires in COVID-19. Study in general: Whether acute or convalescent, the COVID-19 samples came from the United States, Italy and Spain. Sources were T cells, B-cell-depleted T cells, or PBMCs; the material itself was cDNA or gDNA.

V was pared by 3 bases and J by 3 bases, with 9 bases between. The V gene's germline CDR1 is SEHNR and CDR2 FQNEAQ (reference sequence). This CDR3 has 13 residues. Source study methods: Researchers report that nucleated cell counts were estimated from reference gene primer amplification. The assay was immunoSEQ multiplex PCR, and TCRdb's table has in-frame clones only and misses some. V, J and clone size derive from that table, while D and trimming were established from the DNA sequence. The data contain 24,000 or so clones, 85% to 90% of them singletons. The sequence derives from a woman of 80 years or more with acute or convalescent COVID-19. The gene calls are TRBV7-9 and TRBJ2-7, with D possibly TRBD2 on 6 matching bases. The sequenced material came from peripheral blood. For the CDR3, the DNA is TGTGCCAGCAGCTTGGGGACTCTCTACGAGCAGTACTTC. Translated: CASSLGTLYEQYF.